These T cell receptor beta chains were read from a single sample in a study of blood T cell repertoires in COVID-19. Sequencing was performed with immunoSEQ multiplex PCR; in TCRdb, only in-frame clones are kept and a portion is missing. The sample shows about 260,000 clones, around 88% of them seen only once. Material: PBMCs or T cells enriched from blood (not recorded which). All receptors derive from a woman aged 45 to 65 who had recovered from COVID-19. Each CDR3 is given with its conserved first and last residue. Each record gives: J gene, clone size, D gene, V gene, CDR3 DNA, CDR3 protein. A D gene is named only where the DNA matches it firmly. Size tells how often a clone was seen (once, few, many) or the class of an expanded clone, and some rows leave it out.

J: TRBJ1-5
size: -
D: TRBD1
V: TRBV15
DNA: TGTGCCACCAGCACGAGGACAGGGGGTAGGCAGCCCCAGCATTTT
CDR3: CATSTRTGGRQPQHF

J: TRBJ1-1
size: -
D: -
V: TRBV3-1/TRBV3-2
DNA: TGTGCCAGCAGCCAGGAGCAGGGAACGAGGGCTTTCTTT
CDR3: CASSQEQGTRAFF

J: TRBJ1-2
size: -
D: TRBD1
V: TRBV27
DNA: TGTGCCAGCAGTCGACAGGGGCCCTCGGGGGGCTACACCTTC
CDR3: CASSRQGPSGGYTF

J: TRBJ2-1
size: -
D: -
V: TRBV18
DNA: TGTGCCAGCTTCCTCGGGTCCTACAATGAGCAGTTCTTC
CDR3: CASFLGSYNEQFF

J: TRBJ2-2
size: -
D: TRBD1
V: TRBV6-5
DNA: TGTGCCAGCAGTTTCACAGGGGCCACCGGGGAGCTGTTTTTT
CDR3: CASSFTGATGELFF

J: TRBJ2-7
size: -
D: -
V: TRBV27
DNA: TGTGCCAGCAGTCTAGACTCCTACGAGCAGTACTTC
CDR3: CASSLDSYEQYF

J: TRBJ1-2
size: -
D: -
V: TRBV7-9
DNA: TGTGCCAGCAGCTTAGGGACAGTGAACTATGGCTACACCTTC
CDR3: CASSLGTVNYGYTF

J: TRBJ2-1
size: once
D: -
V: TRBV7-8
DNA: TGTGCCAGCAGCTCCCGGACTGCTACCAATGAGCAGTTCTTC
CDR3: CASSSRTATNEQFF

J: TRBJ1-1
size: -
D: TRBD1
V: TRBV19
DNA: TGTGCCAGCAAAGTGCAGGGGGCGGCCACTGAAGCTTTCTTT
CDR3: CASKVQGAATEAFF

J: TRBJ1-3
size: -
D: -
V: TRBV9
DNA: TGTGCCAGCAGGTTGGGGAGCGGCTCTGGAAACACCATATATTTT
CDR3: CASRLGSGSGNTIYF

J: TRBJ2-3
size: -
D: TRBD2
V: TRBV6-5
DNA: TGTGCCAGCAGTCCTAGCGGGAGGGTCGCAGATACGCAGTATTTT
CDR3: CASSPSGRVADTQYF

J: TRBJ2-7
size: few
D: TRBD1
V: TRBV28
DNA: TGTGCCAGCAGACCCCGGGACAGGGGATTTTACGAGCAGTACTTC
CDR3: CASRPRDRGFYEQYF

J: TRBJ1-6
size: -
D: -
V: TRBV7-2
DNA: TGTGCCAGCAGCTTAAGGAGCTCCTATAATTCACCCCTCCACTTT
CDR3: CASSLRSSYNSPLHF

J: TRBJ2-3
size: -
D: -
V: TRBV4-1
DNA: TGCGCCAGCAGCCAAGGAAGGACGGGGGGCCGTAAACCCACAGATACGCAGTATTTT
CDR3: CASSQGRTGGRKPTDTQYF

J: TRBJ1-3
size: -
D: -
V: TRBV6-5
DNA: TGTGCCAGCAGATCCGTCTCTGGAAACACCATATATTTT
CDR3: CASRSVSGNTIYF

J: TRBJ1-5
size: -
D: -
V: TRBV19
DNA: TGTGCCAGTAGTGCAGACTGGGGCGGAAGATATCAGCCCCAGCATTTT
CDR3: CASSADWGGRYQPQHF

J: TRBJ2-7
size: -
D: TRBD2
V: TRBV5-1
DNA: TGCGCCAGCAGCTTGGGGCTAGCGGACACCTACGAGCAGTACTTC
CDR3: CASSLGLADTYEQYF

J: TRBJ2-7
size: -
D: TRBD2
V: TRBV6-5
DNA: TGTGCCAGCAGTAACTCCGGGACTAGCCACGAGCAGTACTTC
CDR3: CASSNSGTSHEQYF

J: TRBJ2-5
size: once
D: -
V: TRBV7-2
DNA: TGTGCCAGCACCTCGGACAGACAAGAGACCCAGTACTTC
CDR3: CASTSDRQETQYF

J: TRBJ1-1
size: -
D: TRBD1
V: TRBV6-4
DNA: TGTGCCAGCAGCAGGGACAGGGGAGGGGAAGCTTTCTTT
CDR3: CASSRDRGGEAFF

J: TRBJ2-1
size: once
D: TRBD2
V: TRBV7-2
DNA: TGTGCCAGCAGCTACCTCGTTCTAGCGGGAGTCGGTGATGAGCAGTTCTTC
CDR3: CASSYLVLAGVGDEQFF

J: TRBJ2-3
size: -
D: -
V: TRBV7-6
DNA: TGTGCCAGCAGCCGACACACCCAGCGGACGATCACAGATACGCAGTATTTT
CDR3: CASSRHTQRTITDTQYF

J: TRBJ2-2
size: few
D: -
V: TRBV6-5
DNA: TGTGCCAGCAGCGAGACGACCAGGCCTACCGGGGAGCTGTTTTTT
CDR3: CASSETTRPTGELFF

J: TRBJ2-1
size: -
D: TRBD1
V: TRBV7-3
DNA: TGTGCCAGCAGCCCCTCCCGGGACAGGTGGAATGAGCAGTTCTTC
CDR3: CASSPSRDRWNEQFF

J: TRBJ1-3
size: -
D: -
V: TRBV4-1
DNA: TGCGCCAGCAGCCAAGGACACACCTCTGGAAACACCATATATTTT
CDR3: CASSQGHTSGNTIYF

J: TRBJ1-6
size: -
D: -
V: TRBV5-6
DNA: TGTGCCAGCAGCACCACCGCAGTGGCTGCCTCACCCCTCCACTTT
CDR3: CASSTTAVAASPLHF

J: TRBJ2-2
size: -
D: TRBD2
V: TRBV29-1
DNA: TGCAGCGTAATCGAGAGCGGGAGGGTTCCCGGGGAGCTGTTTTTT
CDR3: CSVIESGRVPGELFF

J: TRBJ1-4
size: -
D: TRBD1
V: TRBV5-4
DNA: TGTGCCAGCAGCTTGGAAGGGACAGGGGGCGCAGAACTGTTTTTT
CDR3: CASSLEGTGGAELFF

J: TRBJ2-7
size: few
D: TRBD2
V: TRBV15
DNA: TGTGCCACCAGCAGAGATCGACTAGCGGGAAGCCCCTACGAGCAGTACTTC
CDR3: CATSRDRLAGSPYEQYF

J: TRBJ1-5
size: -
D: -
V: TRBV30
DNA: TGTGCCTGGAGTTTGGGACTTAGCAATCAGCCCCAGCATTTT
CDR3: CAWSLGLSNQPQHF

J: TRBJ2-1
size: -
D: -
V: TRBV25-1
DNA: TGTGCCAGCAATCAGGGGCCTGAGCAGTTCTTC
CDR3: CASNQGPEQFF

J: TRBJ1-5
size: -
D: -
V: TRBV4-1
DNA: TGCGCCAGCAGCCATTCCCAGGTGAGCAATCAGCCCCAGCATTTT
CDR3: CASSHSQVSNQPQHF

J: TRBJ1-2
size: -
D: TRBD1
V: TRBV7-3
DNA: TGTGCCAGCAGCTTAGGACAGGGTTATGGCTACACCTTC
CDR3: CASSLGQGYGYTF

J: TRBJ2-3
size: -
D: TRBD1
V: TRBV29-1
DNA: TGCAGCGTCGATAAACGGGACAGCAGGGGCACAGATACGCAGTATTTT
CDR3: CSVDKRDSRGTDTQYF

J: TRBJ2-7
size: -
D: -
V: TRBV12-5
DNA: TGTGCTAGTGGTCCGAGACAAGATCACGAGCAGTACTTC
CDR3: CASGPRQDHEQYF

J: TRBJ1-3
size: -
D: -
V: TRBV30
DNA: TGTGCCTGGAGTGTTTGGCAGGTCGGAAACACCATATATTTT
CDR3: CAWSVWQVGNTIYF

J: TRBJ1-5
size: -
D: -
V: TRBV24-1
DNA: TGTGCCACCCAGGGCCAACTCAATCAGCCCCAGCATTTT
CDR3: CATQGQLNQPQHF

J: TRBJ1-2
size: -
D: -
V: TRBV6-4
DNA: TGTGCCAGCAGTAGGAGCTATGGCTACACCTTC
CDR3: CASSRSYGYTF

J: TRBJ2-3
size: -
D: TRBD2
V: TRBV7-7
DNA: TGTGCTAGCAGCTTTACTAGCGGGGATACGCAGTATTTT
CDR3: CASSFTSGDTQYF

J: TRBJ2-5
size: -
D: TRBD1
V: TRBV10-3
DNA: TGTGCCATCAGCTCGGACAGGGGGCACGAGACCCAGTACTTC
CDR3: CAISSDRGHETQYF

J: TRBJ2-4
size: -
D: TRBD2
V: TRBV11-1
DNA: TGTGCCAGCAGCCCGGGGACTATGACCAAAAACATTCAGTACTTC
CDR3: CASSPGTMTKNIQYF

J: TRBJ2-1
size: -
D: TRBD2
V: TRBV25-1
DNA: TGTGCCAGCAGTGACCCCGCGGGAGAGTCCCCCAATGAGCAGTTCTTC
CDR3: CASSDPAGESPNEQFF

J: TRBJ1-3
size: -
D: -
V: TRBV24-1
DNA: TGTGCCACCAGGAGACAGGACCGATATTGCTCTGGAAACACCATATATTTT
CDR3: CATRRQDRYCSGNTIYF

J: TRBJ1-5
size: -
D: -
V: TRBV19
DNA: TGTGCCAGTAGTATTCCCCAAAGGGGGAGCAATCAGCCCCAGCATTTT
CDR3: CASSIPQRGSNQPQHF

J: TRBJ2-5
size: -
D: TRBD2
V: TRBV7-2
DNA: TGTGCCAGCAGCCCGGGCGGGACTAGCGGGATCAAGACCCAGTACTTC
CDR3: CASSPGGTSGIKTQYF

J: TRBJ2-3
size: -
D: -
V: TRBV5-1
DNA: TGCGCCAGCAGGAGACGGGAGTTGGCAGATACGCAGTATTTT
CDR3: CASRRRELADTQYF

J: TRBJ2-1
size: -
D: -
V: TRBV12-5
DNA: TGTGCTAGTGGTTTGGTAACGGATGAGCAGTTCTTC
CDR3: CASGLVTDEQFF